This T cell receptor (beta chain) was identified during a study of T cell clonotyping in hematopoietic cell transplantation. The CDR3 totals 14 residues. V was cut by 4 bases and J by 10 bases, with 17 bases left in between. Germline V gene data show CDR1 as SGHDN and CDR2 as FVKESK. TCRdb's table, derived via immunoSEQ multiplex PCR, lists solely in-frame clones and lacks some. The sample includes fewer than 20,000 clones, around 71% seen only once; the top ten take approximately 10%. The sample was peripheral blood mononuclear cells. This chain links TRBV14 with TRBJ2-1; no definite D call. This clonotype was sampled from a woman aged 60-70 years in good health. Some clones in this sample may be carry-over from other donors' samples. CDR3 nucleotides: TGTGCCAGCAGCCCCGATCCAGTAGCTGTGGAGCAGTTCTTC. Translating gives CASSPDPVAVEQFF.